This T cell receptor (beta chain) was sequenced during a study of T-cell reconstitution after alpha-beta-depleted transplantation in children. Overall study results and limits: A year post-transplant, T-cell counts and diversity derived mostly from newly produced T cells.

The TCRbeta library incorporated unique molecular identifiers. One entry per CDR3 protein, called by TCRdb with MiXCR from the PCR reads. Of approximately 500,000 distinct CDR3 sequences listed, more than 9% are singletons. This clonotype was observed at least ten times. Its antigen is currently unknown. Trimming removed 0 bases from V and 4 bases from J, with 13 bases in between. This CDR3 has 16 residues. Germline CDR1 is SGHAT and CDR2 is FQNNGV. The receptor was isolated from a child aged 2 to 9 with inherited bone marrow failure, due to receive a stem cell transplant. The rearrangement links TRBV11-2 to TRBJ2-1; possibly TRBD1 for D (5 bases). Sequences were derived from PBMCs, sampled before TCRalphabeta/CD19-depleted stem cell transplant. The CDR3 is CASSLDRWGPYNEQFF. In nucleotides, the CDR3 is TGTGCCAGCAGCTTAGATCGATGGGGCCCTTACAATGAGCAGTTCTTC.